The present entry profiles one TCR beta chain with its context. The source of the sample is a study of OX40 agonist ivuxolimab in advanced cancers. TCRdb keeps only in-frame clones here, not all; method: immunoSEQ multiplex PCR. The data show about 52,000 clones, around nine tenths seen once. Germline CDR1 SGHVS, CDR2 FQNEAQ. The CDR3 runs to 14 residues. J lost 4 bases, V lost 5 bases, and 3 bases had no gene match. Specimen: CD4+ or CD8+ T cells sorted from blood, collected in a trial of the OX40 agonist ivuxolimab. The V and J genes are TRBV7-8 and TRBJ2-1, with 9 positions matching TRBD2. The TCR comes from an adult with an advanced solid tumor such as melanoma, head and neck, liver or kidney cancer. CDR3 protein: CASSPAGGYNEQFF. In DNA, the CDR3 is TGTGCCAGCAGCCCGGCGGGGGGGTACAATGAGCAGTTCTTC.